This T cell receptor (beta chain) emerged from a study of shared clonotypes between healthy human individuals. The data were produced by immunoSEQ multiplex PCR, yet TCRdb's version contains in-frame clones alone and is incomplete. The table shows over a million clones, with around 98% occurring only once. Both subsets, CD45RA+ naive and CD45RA-negative memory, were split from the CD4+ cells. Regarding this clone: Its antigen is not known.

Unmatched junction bases numbered 8, after V lost 2 bases and J lost 4 bases. The length of the CDR3 is 17 residues. CDR1 and CDR2 from the germline V gene are SNHLY and FYNNEI. Study results and caveats: Naive subsets tended to show greater estimated richness than memory subsets. The sharing of around 5% of naive CD4 clonotypes was seen across a few donors.

The chain has TRBV2 and TRBJ2-1, with 10 bases lining up with TRBD2. The clonotype originates from a man aged 30 to 45 in good health. Sequencing was done on a sample of naive CD4+ T cells sorted from blood. Subset indicated: CD45RA+ positively selected. CDR3: CASSEKVAGGFYNEQFF. The DNA of the CDR3 is TGTGCCAGCAGTGAAAAGGTAGCGGGAGGCTTTTACAATGAGCAGTTCTTC.